This T cell receptor beta chain was obtained from a study of molecular identifiers for immune sequencing clone quantification. Germline values: CDR1 MGHRA, CDR2 YSYEKL. CDR3 length: 15 amino acids. The J segment lost 6 bases and the V segment lost 6 bases, leaving 11 bases of the junction unmatched. Each library that profiled naive CD8 cells came from roughly 20,000 to 1,000,000 sorted cells with 10%, 30% or 50% RNA. TCRdb itself ran the PCR reads through MiXCR, one entry per CDR3 protein. The sample yields 85,000 to 90,000 distinct CDR3 sequences, more than 20% seen once. This clonotype turned up a few times.

The specimen was naive CD8+ T cells from blood, with Jurkat cell RNA spiked in. Subset specified: FACS-sorted CD8+CD4-CCR7+CD45RA+ naive T cells. The rearrangement uses TRBV4-1 and TRBJ1-1; 9 positions match TRBD1. This TCR came from a human donor in good health. Some libraries in this study had Jurkat cell RNA spiked in. This CDR3 reads CASRFRDRELSEAFF. The CDR3 DNA reads TGCGCCAGCAGATTCCGGGACAGGGAGCTCTCTGAAGCTTTCTTT.